Reported below is one T cell receptor (beta chain). Its matching antigen is unknown. Data came from immunoSEQ multiplex PCR; TCRdb stores just in-frame clones and leaves some out. The table has around 27,000 clones, around 69% seen once. This sample was included in a study of cytotoxic CD8 clonotypes in ibrutinib-treated CLL. Study-level results: Circulating CD8+ T-cell counts were tracked by baseline clonality, which exceeded that of age-matched healthy donors.

Germline V CDR1 and CDR2: MNHEY, SMNVEV (reference sequence). Trimming removed 4 bases at V and 9 bases at J, with 13 bases between. CDR3 length equals 14 residues. The sequence derives from a human donor with chronic lymphocytic leukemia. The material was PBMCs, obtained at disease progression, from a patient treated with ibrutinib. The chain joins TRBV27 to TRBJ1-6, with D possibly matching TRBD1 (6 bases). This CDR3 reads CASSSTGPGSPLHF. DNA for the CDR3: TGTGCCAGCAGTTCCACAGGGCCAGGTTCACCCCTCCACTTT.